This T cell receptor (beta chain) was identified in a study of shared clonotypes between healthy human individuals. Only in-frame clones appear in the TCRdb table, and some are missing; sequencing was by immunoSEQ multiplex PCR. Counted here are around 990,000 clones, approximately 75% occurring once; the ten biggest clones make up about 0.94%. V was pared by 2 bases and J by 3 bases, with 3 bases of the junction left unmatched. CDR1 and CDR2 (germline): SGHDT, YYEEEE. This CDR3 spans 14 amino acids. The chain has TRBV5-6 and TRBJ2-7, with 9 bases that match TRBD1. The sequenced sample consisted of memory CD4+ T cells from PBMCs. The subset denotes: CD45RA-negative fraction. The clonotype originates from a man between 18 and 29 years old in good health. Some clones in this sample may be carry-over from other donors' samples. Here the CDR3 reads CASSFGDRDYEQYF. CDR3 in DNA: TGTGCCAGCAGCTTCGGGGACAGGGACTACGAGCAGTACTTC.